A single sample is the source of the 27 T cell receptor beta chains below, sequenced in a study of blood T cell repertoires in COVID-19. Libraries were prepared by immunoSEQ multiplex PCR; TCRdb keeps only in-frame clonotypes and omits some of them. The table lists some 160,000 clones, 70% to 80% of them singletons, with around 17% in the top ten. Sample: PBMCs or T cells enriched from blood (not recorded which). These receptors were obtained from a woman in her seventies in a cohort exposed to, infected with or recovered from COVID-19 (not recorded which).

The chain is built from TRBV11-2 and TRBJ2-1; D may be TRBD1 (6 bases). The germline V and J ends were trimmed by 3 bases and 9 bases, with 12 bases remaining between them. Germline V gene lookup returns CDR1 SGHAT and CDR2 FQNNGV. This CDR3 region has 13 residues. CDR3 nucleotide sequence: TGTGCCAGCAGCTTCCAAGGGGGTTCTGAGCAGTTCTTC. It yields the protein CASSFQGGSEQFF.

A note on this clone: Other DNA sequences in the sample encode the same CDR3. The chain employs TRBV5-1 and TRBJ1-2; D may be TRBD1 (6 bases). V was clipped by 4 bases and J by 2 bases, with 9 bases between them. The germline V gene has CDR1 SGHRS and CDR2 YFSETQ. CDR3 size: 13 residues. CDR3 region: CASSPDSNYGYTF. In DNA form, the CDR3 reads TGCGCCAGCAGCCCGGACAGCAACTATGGCTACACCTTC.

The V gene is TRBV6-5, the J gene TRBJ2-7; D is unresolved. Between the trimmed V and J ends, which lost 6 bases and 0 bases, there was a span of 9 bases. CDR1 is MNHEY and CDR2 is SVGAGI in the germline V gene. There are 13 residues in the CDR3. CDR3: CASRGTASYEQYF. CDR3 bases: TGTGCCAGCAGAGGAACAGCCTCCTACGAGCAGTACTTC.

V gene TRBV9 combines with J gene TRBJ2-1, with unresolved D. Germline V CDR1 and CDR2: SGDLS, YYNGEE. The V end lost 3 bases, the J end lost 3 bases, and 7 bases lay between the germline ends. The CDR3 contains 13 residues. CDR3 nucleotides: TGTGCCAGCAGCGAAGGAGACTACAATGAGCAGTTCTTC. It codes for CASSEGDYNEQFF.

The gene calls are TRBV2 and TRBJ1-5; 8 nucleotides agree with TRBD1. The CDR3 spans 15 residues. J lost 4 bases, V lost 6 bases, and 8 bases had no gene match. Germline values: CDR1 SNHLY, CDR2 FYNNEI. CDR3 sequence reads: CASRATGAGNQPQHF. The CDR3 nucleotides are TGTGCCAGCAGGGCGACAGGGGCCGGGAATCAGCCCCAGCATTTT.

Worth noting for this clone: The same CDR3 is also encoded by other DNA sequences in this sample. V and J are TRBV11-3 and TRBJ2-7; the match to TRBD2 covers 7 bases. V trimming: 1 base; J trimming: 2 bases; junction bases outside the gene matches: 2. CDR3 size: 14 residues. The germline gives CDR1 SGHNT, CDR2 YENEEA. CDR3 region: CASSLGGGPYEQYF. CDR3 bases: TGTGCCAGCAGCTTAGGGGGAGGGCCCTACGAGCAGTACTTC.

The chain recombines TRBV2 with TRBJ1-2; D is ambiguous. The length of the CDR3 is 15 residues. Deletions cut 6 bases from V and 4 bases from J, with 18 bases between. CDR1 and CDR2 from the germline V gene are SNHLY and FYNNEI. CDR3 coding DNA: TGTGCCAGCAGCCCCCTGGGAGGTGTTGGCTATGGCTACACCTTC. Its translation is CASSPLGGVGYGYTF.

The genes are TRBV10-3 and TRBJ1-1, with D uncertain. The germline V and J ends were trimmed by 5 bases and 0 bases, with 7 bases remaining between them. CDR1 is ENHRY and CDR2 is SYGVKD in the germline V gene. This CDR3 spans 13 amino acids. CDR3: CAISQVMNTEAFF. CDR3 DNA: TGTGCCATCAGTCAGGTCATGAACACTGAAGCTTTCTTT.

The chain is built from TRBV11-2 and TRBJ1-6, with 8 bases identical to TRBD1. The J segment lost 8 bases and the V segment lost 4 bases, leaving 13 bases of the junction unmatched. This CDR3 has 17 amino acids. Germline lookup yields CDR1 SGHAT and CDR2 FQNNGV. The CDR3 region is CASSSPNRGAMDSPLHF. The CDR3 coding sequence is TGTGCCAGCAGCTCCCCAAACAGGGGGGCTATGGATTCACCCCTCCACTTT.

A few counts support this clone. The chain employs TRBV29-1 and TRBJ1-1, with D possibly TRBD1 on 5 matching bases. The CDR3 runs to 12 residues. From germline, CDR1 is SQVTM and CDR2 ANQGSEA. V was cut by 6 bases and J by 4 bases, with 12 bases left in between. This chain's CDR3 is CSVGGGRTEAFF. The CDR3 region has the DNA TGCAGCGTCGGGGGGGGACGCACTGAAGCTTTCTTT.

The chain recombines TRBV24-1 with TRBJ2-3, with 14 bases that match TRBD2. CDR3 length: 20 residues. V shed 9 bases, J shed 2 bases, and the junction held 18 bases outside the gene matches. The germline gives CDR1 KGHDR, CDR2 SFDVKD. CDR3: CATSPRTSGRSMGLTDTQYF. The CDR3 nucleotides read TGTGCCACCTCCCCTAGGACTAGCGGGAGGTCAATGGGGCTCACAGATACGCAGTATTTT.

V and J are TRBV3-1 (or the pseudogene TRBV3-2) and TRBJ2-7; 8 bases agree with TRBD2. CDR1 is LGHDT and CDR2 is YNNKEL in the germline V gene (reference sequence). The CDR3 loop spans 14 amino acids. Losses at the gene ends were 4 bases for V and 4 bases for J; bases not matched to a gene: 6. This chain's CDR3 is CASSLIAGWYEQYF. CDR3 bases: TGTGCCAGCAGCCTCATAGCGGGATGGTACGAGCAGTACTTC.

The chain links TRBV5-1 to TRBJ1-1; possibly TRBD1 for D (6 bases). CDR1 is SGHRS and CDR2 is YFSETQ in the germline V gene. The CDR3 length is 15 residues. V was trimmed by 7 bases and J by 0 bases, leaving 16 bases between them. The CDR3 bases are TGCGCCAGCTCGGGGGGCGGCCCCCTGAACACTGAAGCTTTCTTT. Translation gives CASSGGGPLNTEAFF.

The chain has TRBV18 and TRBJ1-4; D is possibly TRBD1 (6 bases). The CDR3 runs 18 residues. V lost 5 bases, J lost 3 bases, and 22 bases lay in between. Germline values: CDR1 KGHSH, CDR2 LQKENI. The DNA of the CDR3 is TGTGCCAGCTCATCTTCAAACCTAGTGGGGGCCTCTAATGAAAAACTGTTTTTT. It yields the protein CASSSSNLVGASNEKLFF.

V usage is TRBV10-3 and J usage is TRBJ2-3; D is perhaps TRBD2 (6 bases). This CDR3 region has 12 residues. The germline V gene has CDR1 ENHRY and CDR2 SYGVKD. Trimming removed 11 bases at V and 2 bases at J, with 11 bases between. The CDR3 loop is CAAGPYTDTQYF. The CDR3 region has the DNA TGTGCCGCGGGACCTTACACAGATACGCAGTATTTT.

This clone was seen many times. This chain links TRBV5-1 with TRBJ2-1; maybe TRBD2 (6 bases). The CDR3 contains 14 residues. Trimming cost V 5 bases and J 5 bases, with 14 bases left between them. CDR1 and CDR2 (germline): SGHRS, YFSETQ. DNA of the CDR3: TGCGCCAGCAGAGCCGGGAGTGGTAACAATGAGCAGTTCTTC. Translation: CASRAGSGNNEQFF.

V gene TRBV9 combines with J gene TRBJ2-1; 9 bases match TRBD2. The CDR3 extends over 14 amino acids. Germline V gives CDR1 SGDLS, CDR2 YYNGEE. J lost 9 bases, V lost 0 bases, and 4 bases had no gene match. The DNA for the CDR3 is TGTGCCAGCAGCGTAGTGGCGGGAGGGGGTGAGCAGTTCTTC. Amino acids: CASSVVAGGGEQFF.

V usage is TRBV28 and J usage is TRBJ2-7; D is perhaps TRBD1 (5 bases). The CDR3 runs 13 residues. Per germline, CDR1 MDHEN and CDR2 SYDVKM. V was clipped by 6 bases and J by 1 base, with 10 bases between them. CDR3: CASRAGQSYEQYF. The CDR3 nucleotides read TGTGCCAGCAGGGCAGGGCAATCCTACGAGCAGTACTTC.

The chain employs TRBV11-2 and TRBJ2-1; tentative D call: TRBD2 (5 bases). The germline gives CDR1 SGHAT, CDR2 FQNNGV. This CDR3 is built from 13 residues. V dropped 5 bases and J dropped 7 bases, with 12 bases sitting between them. The CDR3 reads CASSERLWNEQFF. In nucleotides, the CDR3 is TGTGCCAGCAGCGAAAGACTATGGAATGAGCAGTTCTTC.

J is TRBJ2-7 and V is TRBV5-4; 7 positions agree with TRBD2. In germline, CDR1 is SGHNT, CDR2 YYREEE (reference sequence). Trimming removed 5 bases from V and 0 bases from J; junction bases left unmatched: 2. The CDR3 sequence is 13 residues long. The CDR3 region is CASRRDYSYEQYF. CDR3 DNA sequence: TGTGCCAGCAGAAGGGACTACTCCTACGAGCAGTACTTC.

This rearrangement joins TRBV11-3 to TRBJ2-1, with 9 positions matching TRBD2. Unmatched junction bases numbered 5, after V lost 2 bases and J lost 6 bases. Per the germline V gene, CDR1 is SGHNT and CDR2 is YENEEA. The CDR3 is 15 amino acids. The CDR3 region is CASSLTSGYFNEQFF. The CDR3 DNA sequence: TGTGCCAGCAGCTTAACTAGCGGGTACTTCAATGAGCAGTTCTTC.

V is TRBV2 and J is TRBJ1-4; a possible D gene is TRBD1 (5 bases). The V and J ends lost 5 bases and 0 bases respectively, with 13 bases between them. In germline, CDR1 is SNHLY, CDR2 FYNNEI. The CDR3 consists of 16 residues. Here the CDR3 DNA reads TGTGCCAGCAGTAGACAGAACCCAGCAACTAATGAAAAACTGTTTTTT. Translated: CASSRQNPATNEKLFF.

The chain has TRBV5-1 and TRBJ2-4; 10 bases agree with TRBD1. From germline, CDR1 is SGHRS and CDR2 YFSETQ. The V and J ends lost 4 bases and 7 bases, in that order; junction bases with no gene match: 23. This CDR3 contains 20 residues. CDR3 protein: CASSPLNWVGDRGRTNIQYF. The DNA of the CDR3 is TGCGCCAGCAGCCCCCTTAATTGGGTAGGTGACAGGGGGCGCACGAACATTCAGTACTTC.

The chain joins TRBV4-1 to TRBJ2-7, with TRBD1 as a possible D gene (5 bases). Trimming took off 0 bases at V and 1 base at J, with 10 bases between the two ends. This CDR3 spans 15 amino acids. Germline values: CDR1 MGHRA, CDR2 YSYEKL. The CDR3 loop is CASSQDTGTSYEQYF. In DNA, the CDR3 is TGCGCCAGCAGCCAAGACACAGGAACTTCCTACGAGCAGTACTTC.

This chain links TRBV29-1 with TRBJ1-4; 9 bases agree with TRBD1. This CDR3 is built from 14 residues. The V segment lost 6 bases and the J segment 8 bases; nucleotides outside the gene matches: 10. Germline values: CDR1 SQVTM, CDR2 ANQGSEA. The CDR3 spells CSVKIGTGYEKLFF. CDR3 sequence (DNA): TGCAGCGTGAAAATCGGGACAGGGTACGAAAAACTGTTTTTT. The complete variable domain, with remaining parts taken from reference TRBV29-1 and TRBJ1-4, reads SAVISQKPSRDICQRGTSLTIQCQVDSQVTMMFWYRQQPGQSLTLIATANQGSEATYESGFVIDKFPISRPNLTFSTLTVSNMSPEDSSIYLCSVKIGTGYEKLFFGSGTQLSVL.

The V gene is TRBV7-2, the J gene TRBJ2-7, with 7 bases lining up with TRBD2. Germline V gene lookup returns CDR1 SGHTA and CDR2 FQGNSA. The ends lost 4 bases at V and 0 bases at J; junction bases unmatched: 6. There are 15 residues in the CDR3. The chain's CDR3 is CASSSTRTSSYEQYF. The DNA of the CDR3 is TGTGCCAGCAGCTCAACTAGGACTAGCTCCTACGAGCAGTACTTC.

This clone was counted a few times. The chain joins TRBV11-3 to TRBJ2-7; D uncertain. The CDR3 is 14 residues long. Trimming cost V 3 bases and J 3 bases, with 12 bases left between them. Germline CDR1 reads SGHNT; CDR2 reads YENEEA. CDR3 in amino acids: CASSFSARSYEQYF. CDR3 nucleotides: TGTGCCAGCAGCTTTTCAGCGAGAAGCTACGAGCAGTACTTC.